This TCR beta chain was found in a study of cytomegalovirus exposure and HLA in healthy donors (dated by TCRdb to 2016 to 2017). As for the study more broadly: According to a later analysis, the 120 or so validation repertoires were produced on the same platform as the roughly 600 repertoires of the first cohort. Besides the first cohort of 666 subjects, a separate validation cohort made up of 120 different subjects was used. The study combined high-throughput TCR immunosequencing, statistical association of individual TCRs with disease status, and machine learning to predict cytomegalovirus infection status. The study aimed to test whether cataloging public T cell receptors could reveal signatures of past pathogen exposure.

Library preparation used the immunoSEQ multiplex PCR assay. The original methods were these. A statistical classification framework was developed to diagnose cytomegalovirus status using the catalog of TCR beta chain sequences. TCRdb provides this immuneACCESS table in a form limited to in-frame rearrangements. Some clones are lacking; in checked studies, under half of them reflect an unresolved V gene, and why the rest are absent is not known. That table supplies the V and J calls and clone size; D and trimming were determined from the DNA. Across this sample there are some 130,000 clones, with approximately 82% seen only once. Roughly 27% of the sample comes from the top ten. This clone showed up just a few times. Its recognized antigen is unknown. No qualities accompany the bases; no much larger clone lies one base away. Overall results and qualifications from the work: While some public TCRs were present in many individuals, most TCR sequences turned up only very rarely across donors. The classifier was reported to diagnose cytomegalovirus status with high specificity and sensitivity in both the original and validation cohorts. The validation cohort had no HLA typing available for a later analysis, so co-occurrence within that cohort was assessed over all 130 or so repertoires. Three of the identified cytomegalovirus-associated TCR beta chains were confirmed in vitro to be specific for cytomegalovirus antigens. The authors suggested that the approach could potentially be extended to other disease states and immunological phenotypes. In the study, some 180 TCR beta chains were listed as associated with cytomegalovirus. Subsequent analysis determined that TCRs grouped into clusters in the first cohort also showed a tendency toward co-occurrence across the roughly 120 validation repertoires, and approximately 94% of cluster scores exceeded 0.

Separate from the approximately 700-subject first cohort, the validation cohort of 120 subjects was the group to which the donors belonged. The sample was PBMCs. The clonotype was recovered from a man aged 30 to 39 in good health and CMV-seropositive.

The nucleotide sequence is given as TGTGCCAGCAGATATCCGCAGGATTTTCAAGAGACCCAGTACTTC. Its coded protein is CASRYPQDFQETQYF. The chain is assembled from TRBV6-1 and TRBJ2-5, with the D gene not clear enough to name. The CDR3 spans 15 residues, from the cysteine through the phenylalanine. Only the CDR3 DNA is retained, 45 bases long and in frame from the first base. V loses 6 bases, J loses 2 bases, and the germline ends lie 16 bases apart. Based on the germline V gene, the CDR1 and CDR2 sequences are MNHNS and SASEGT.